Presented here are 25 T cell receptor beta chains from one specimen sequenced in a study of T cells after yellow fever vaccination. TCRdb reanalysed the 5' RACE reads using MiXCR and keeps one entry per CDR3 protein. Among under 350,000 distinct CDR3 sequences listed, roughly 4.3% were seen once. The source material was PBMCs, sampled 5 days after the yellow fever booster vaccination. The source is a man between 18 and 35 years old who received the YFV17D yellow fever vaccine.

In its sample, this clonotype was seen many times. This chain connects TRBV29-1 to TRBJ2-7, with unresolved D. CDR3 length: 14 amino acids. CDR1 is SQVTM and CDR2 is ANQGSEA in the germline V gene. The ends were cut back, 6 bases at V and 0 bases at J, with 15 bases in the middle. CDR3 residues: CSVDEGVSSYEQYF. CDR3 DNA sequence: TGCAGCGTCGACGAAGGCGTATCCTCCTACGAGCAGTACTTC.

This clonotype was detected only a few times. V usage is TRBV6-2 or TRBV6-3 and J usage is TRBJ2-5; D gene uncertain. With 0 bases removed from V and 7 bases from J, the gap between germline ends came to 12 bases. The CDR3 has 14 residues. Germline V gene data show CDR1 as MNHEY and CDR2 as SVGEGT. The CDR3 DNA is TGTGCCAGCAGTTACTCCGGTTCTCGTATGACCCAGTACTTC. This codes for CASSYSGSRMTQYF.

This clonotype has more than one count but fewer than ten. The chain links TRBV4-2 to TRBJ1-4; 8 bases match TRBD1. Germline assignment: CDR1 LGHNA and CDR2 YNFKEQ. There are 17 residues in the CDR3. With V trimmed by 1 base and J by 0 bases, 4 bases remained unmatched. The CDR3 DNA sequence: TGTGCCAGCAGCCAAGCCGCAGGGGGCGCAACTAATGAAAAACTGTTTTTT. The encoded protein is CASSQAAGGATNEKLFF.

The V and J genes are TRBV6-2 or TRBV6-3 and TRBJ2-1, with 8 bases matching TRBD2. Germline V lookup: CDR1 MNHEY, CDR2 SVGEGT. This CDR3 comprises 17 residues. V lost 0 bases and J lost 4; bases outside the gene matches: 8. CDR3 amino acids: CASSYSNSGGDYNEQFF. The CDR3 DNA reads as TGTGCCAGCAGTTACTCGAATTCGGGGGGGGATTACAATGAGCAGTTCTTC.

The rearrangement links TRBV7-2 to TRBJ1-6; D is perhaps TRBD1 (6 bases). Germline V gives CDR1 SGHTA, CDR2 FQGNSA. This CDR3 spans 15 amino acids. Trimming stripped 4 bases from V and 6 bases from J, with 13 bases between. The CDR3 bases are TGTGCCAGCAGCTCTCAGGGGACCCTTAATTCACCCCTCCACTTT. It encodes CASSSQGTLNSPLHF.

The V and J genes are TRBV3-1 and TRBJ2-2; 9 nucleotides align to TRBD1. Per the germline V gene, CDR1 is LGHDT and CDR2 is YNNKEL (reference sequence). The CDR3 covers 13 residues. After removal of 6 bases from V and 9 bases from J, the junction contained 5 bases not matched to a gene. In DNA form, the CDR3 reads TGTGCCAGCAGTCGACAGGGGGAAAGGGAGCTGTTTTTT. This codes for CASSRQGERELFF.

The chain uses TRBV7-8 and TRBJ1-2, with no clear D. Germline V gene lookup returns CDR1 SGHVS and CDR2 FQNEAQ. Trimming took 1 base from V and 5 from J, leaving 14 bases between them. The CDR3 is 15 residues long. CDR3 coding DNA: TGTGCCAGCAGCTTAGAGACCCCGCCTTCTTATGGCTACACCTTC. Translation: CASSLETPPSYGYTF.

There are a few counts of this clonotype. V usage is TRBV20-1 and J usage is TRBJ2-7; 8 nucleotides align to TRBD2. V trimming: 0 bases; J trimming: 0 bases; junction bases outside the gene matches: 7. There are 16 residues in the CDR3. Germline V CDR1 and CDR2: DFQATT, SNEGSKA (reference sequence). This chain's CDR3 is CSARDARAGGSYEQYF. CDR3 DNA sequence: TGCAGTGCTAGAGATGCCCGGGCGGGGGGCTCCTACGAGCAGTACTTC.

V usage is TRBV12-3 or TRBV12-4 and J usage is TRBJ2-1; D perhaps matches TRBD1 (6 bases). V shed 6 bases and J shed 5 bases, with 17 bases lying between them. There are 15 residues in the CDR3. The CDR3 reads CASREGQRYDNEQFF. The CDR3, as DNA: TGTGCCAGCAGGGAAGGACAGCGTTACGACAATGAGCAGTTCTTC.

The J gene is TRBJ1-1, the V gene TRBV6-1; 7 positions match TRBD1. The V gene end was trimmed by 5 bases and the J gene end by 1 base; junction bases not matched to a gene: 7. Germline-derived CDR1 and CDR2 are MNHNS and SASEGT. There are 15 residues in the CDR3. The CDR3, as DNA: TGTGCCAGCAGTCGCCGGACAGGTGCGAACACTGAAGCTTTCTTT. Translation: CASSRRTGANTEAFF.

The chain combines TRBV20-1 with TRBJ2-7; TRBD2 matches 11 bases. The CDR3 contains 12 residues. J lost 3 bases, V lost 5 bases, and 0 bases had no gene match. CDR1 and CDR2 from the germline V gene are DFQATT and SNEGSKA (reference sequence). CDR3 sequence: CSAGTSGYEQYF. The DNA for the CDR3 is TGCAGTGCTGGGACTAGCGGCTACGAGCAGTACTTC.

This clonotype was found a few times. The chain carries TRBV12-3 or TRBV12-4 and TRBJ1-2, with TRBD1 matching 7 bases. The V and J ends lost 3 bases and 8 bases, in that order; junction bases with no gene match: 12. CDR3 length: 15 amino acids. Here the CDR3 reads CASSLRQGGIGGYTF. CDR3 nucleotide sequence: TGTGCCAGCAGTTTGAGACAGGGTGGGATCGGAGGCTACACCTTC.

V is TRBV5-4 and J is TRBJ2-1, with TRBD2 identical over 9 bases. CDR1 is SGHNT and CDR2 is YYREEE in the germline V gene (reference sequence). Unmatched junction bases numbered 4, after V lost 1 base and J lost 2 bases. CDR3 size: 16 residues. CDR3 bases: TGTGCCAGCAGCTTGCAACGCGGGGGGGCCTACAATGAGCAGTTCTTC. Residues: CASSLQRGGAYNEQFF.

In its sample, this clonotype was seen many times. J is TRBJ2-3 and V is TRBV20-1; D is undetermined. The ends were cut back, 5 bases at V and 6 bases at J, with 12 bases in the middle. This CDR3 is 12 amino acids long. CDR1 and CDR2 from the germline V gene are DFQATT and SNEGSKA (reference sequence). The CDR3 bases are TGCAGTGCTTTCTGGCCGGGCGATACGCAGTATTTT. Translating it yields CSAFWPGDTQYF.

Only a few counts were recorded for this clonotype. The CDR3 region has the DNA TGTGCCACCAGCCTAGCGGTAGCAAGCCCCGGGGAGCTGTTTTTT. As protein: CATSLAVASPGELFF. This chain links TRBV15 with TRBJ2-2; 7 bases line up with TRBD2. The CDR3 has 15 amino acids. V was pared by 5 bases and J by 6 bases, with 9 bases of the junction left unmatched. CDR1 is LNHNV, CDR2 YYDKDF, per germline (reference sequence).

This clonotype occurred many times. This chain links TRBV7-8 with TRBJ2-5; no definite D call. The V gene's germline CDR1 is SGHVS and CDR2 FQNEAQ. The CDR3 consists of 14 residues. The ends were cut back, 3 bases at V and 7 bases at J, with 15 bases in the middle. As DNA, the CDR3 is TGTGCCAGCAGCTTTCAGACAAAAAGGACGACCCAGTACTTC. Translation gives CASSFQTKRTTQYF.

This clonotype appeared a few times. The chain is built from TRBV5-1 and TRBJ1-1; possible D gene TRBD1, 6 bases. Germline CDR1 is SGHRS and CDR2 is YFSETQ. Trimming cost V 5 bases and J 3 bases, with 23 bases left between them. The CDR3 extends over 17 amino acids. The CDR3 sequence is CASRPPRLQGGDTEAFF. The CDR3 DNA is TGCGCCAGCAGGCCTCCCCGTCTACAGGGTGGGGACACTGAAGCTTTCTTT.

CDR3 sequence (DNA): TGTGCCAGCAAAGGGGACGCGGAAAAACTGTTTTTT. Translated, it gives CASKGDAEKLFF. The rearrangement uses TRBV13 and TRBJ1-4, with D possibly matching TRBD1 (5 bases). Germline assignment: CDR1 PRHDT and CDR2 FYEKMQ (reference sequence). The CDR3 sequence is 12 residues long. V shed 7 bases and J shed 8 bases, with 11 bases lying between them. The entire variable domain, with the rest obtained from reference TRBV13 and TRBJ1-4, is as follows: AAGVIQSPRHLIKEKRETATLKCYPIPRHDTVYWYQQGPGQDPQFLISFYEKMQSDKGSIPDRFSAQQFSDYHSELNMSSLELGDSALYFCASKGDAEKLFFGSGTQLSVL.

This chain links TRBV5-1 with TRBJ2-1, with 10 bases lining up with TRBD1. CDR1 is SGHRS and CDR2 is YFSETQ in the germline V gene. The CDR3 is 14 amino acids. V gave up 9 bases and J gave up 4 bases; unmatched junction bases: 7. The CDR3 loop reads CATGRDRGYNEQFF. The CDR3 DNA is TGCGCCACCGGCCGGGACAGGGGTTACAATGAGCAGTTCTTC.

The CDR3, as DNA: TGTGCCAGCAGTTATAGCGGGGGGGCTTGGACAGATACGCAGTATTTT. Its protein product is CASSYSGGAWTDTQYF. J is TRBJ2-3 and V is TRBV7-6; 11 bases map to TRBD2. Germline V gene lookup returns CDR1 SGHVS and CDR2 FNYEAQ. The CDR3 covers 16 residues. V shed 6 bases, J shed 3 bases, and the junction held 8 bases outside the gene matches.

This clonotype occurred many times. The chain combines TRBV12-5 with TRBJ1-5; D not certain. The CDR3 runs to 13 residues. CDR1 LGHNT and CDR2 FRNRAP come from the germline V gene. V was shortened by 0 bases and J by 6 bases, with 6 bases between the two germline ends. The CDR3 is CASGLVQSQPQHF. The CDR3 DNA reads as TGTGCTAGTGGTTTGGTACAAAGTCAGCCCCAGCATTTT.

This chain joins TRBV20-1 and TRBJ1-1; D is unresolved. The CDR3 runs 14 residues. V gave up 6 bases and J gave up 1 base, with 15 bases separating them. Per the germline V gene, CDR1 is DFQATT and CDR2 is SNEGSKA (reference sequence). CDR3 loop: CSAYKRTENTEAFF. CDR3 sequence (DNA): TGCAGTGCGTATAAGAGAACGGAGAACACTGAAGCTTTCTTT.

The sample holds many counts of this clonotype. The V gene is TRBV12-3 or TRBV12-4, the J gene TRBJ1-3; unclear D gene. Trimming shortened V by 6 bases and J by 0 bases, and 6 bases separated the two germline ends. CDR3 length: 13 amino acids. The CDR3 nucleotides are TGTGCCAGCAGGGTCGACTCTGGAAACACCATATATTTT. It encodes CASRVDSGNTIYF.

This clonotype was seen a few times. The CDR3 loop is CASRETGLADTQYF. The CDR3 DNA reads as TGTGCCAGCAGAGAGACAGGGTTGGCAGATACGCAGTATTTT. V and J are TRBV27 and TRBJ2-3; 7 bases fit TRBD1. The CDR3 consists of 14 residues. Germline CDR1 MNHEY, CDR2 SMNVEV (reference sequence). V dropped 6 bases and J dropped 4; count of bases not matched to a gene: 7.

The chain joins TRBV7-9 to TRBJ2-7, with TRBD2 as a possible D gene (6 bases). V lost 4 bases to trimming and J lost 9 bases, with 16 bases between them. Per germline, CDR1 SEHNR and CDR2 FQNEAQ (reference sequence). The CDR3 has 13 residues. Here the CDR3 DNA reads TGTGCCAGCAGCTACGGGACTCCTCCCGGGCAGTACGTC. Translated: CASSYGTPPGQYV.